Listed here are 10 T cell receptor beta chains from one sample, sequenced in a study of shared clonotypes between healthy human individuals. Sequencing used immunoSEQ multiplex PCR; TCRdb keeps in-frame clones, though not all of them. The top ten hold 0.37% of the sample, which has roughly 2,300,000 clones, about 90% seen once. Material: naive CD4+ T cells from PBMCs. Subset here: CD45RA+ positively selected. The receptors come from a man younger than 35 in good health. Some clones in this sample may be carry-over from other donors' samples.

This chain links TRBV7-3 with TRBJ2-7; D tentatively reads TRBD1 or TRBD2 (6 bases each). The CDR3 is 13 amino acids. From germline, CDR1 is SGHTA and CDR2 FQGTGA. Trimming pared 3 bases from V and 7 bases from J, leaving 13 bases between. The CDR3 region has the DNA TGTGCCAGCAGCTTCGACGGGGGCGGGGAGCAGTACTTC. It is translated as CASSFDGGGEQYF.

This clone was observed once. This chain uses TRBV11-2 with TRBJ2-3; D is unclear. Looked up from germline, CDR1 is SGHAT and CDR2 is FQNNGV. V gave up 5 bases and J gave up 8 bases, with 14 bases separating them. The CDR3 is made up of 13 amino acids. In DNA form, the CDR3 reads TGTGCCAGCAGCATAAATCAGCCGAGTACGCAGTATTTT. It is translated as CASSINQPSTQYF.

V is TRBV6-5 and J is TRBJ1-4; D might be TRBD1 (6 bases). The CDR3 is 15 residues long. Germline V gene sequence: CDR1 MNHEY, CDR2 SVGAGI. V was shortened by 4 bases and J by 8 bases, with 17 bases between the two germline ends. The CDR3 protein is CASSSPGHGDEKLFF. CDR3 DNA: TGTGCCAGCAGTTCGCCGGGACATGGGGACGAAAAACTGTTTTTT.

The chain uses TRBV18 and TRBJ1-2; TRBD1 aligns across 8 bases. V dropped 3 bases and J dropped 6; count of bases not matched to a gene: 6. Germline V CDR1 and CDR2: KGHSH, LQKENI. The CDR3 contains 14 residues. This chain's CDR3 is CASSPETTGDGYTF. The DNA for the CDR3 is TGTGCCAGCTCACCGGAAACGACAGGGGATGGCTACACCTTC.

The chain is built from TRBV7-9 and TRBJ1-5; TRBD1 is a possible D gene (6 bases). Germline CDR1 SEHNR, CDR2 FQNEAQ (reference sequence). V was shortened by 5 bases and J by 5 bases, with 7 bases between the two germline ends. This CDR3 region has 12 residues. CDR3 protein: CASSPGDQPQHF. The DNA of the CDR3 is TGTGCCAGCAGCCCAGGGGATCAGCCCCAGCATTTT.

This clone was detected only once. The gene calls are TRBV27 and TRBJ2-7; 11 bases map to TRBD2. J was trimmed by 2 bases and V by 7 bases; bases with no gene match: 4. This CDR3 region has 14 residues. From germline, CDR1 is MNHEY and CDR2 SMNVEV (reference sequence). The CDR3 DNA is TGTGCCAGCACCAGACTAGCGGGAACCTACGAGCAGTACTTC. Its protein is CASTRLAGTYEQYF.

This chain links TRBV6-1 with TRBJ2-1; D possibly uses TRBD1 or TRBD2 (5 bases each). CDR1 and CDR2 from the germline V gene are MNHNS and SASEGT. V was shortened by 7 bases and J by 4 bases, with 17 bases between the two germline ends. This CDR3 contains 15 residues. The CDR3 reads CASIPGPDRYNEQFF. The CDR3 DNA follows: TGTGCCAGCATACCGGGACCGGATCGATACAATGAGCAGTTCTTC.

CDR3 nucleotides: TGTGCCAGCAGTGAACAGGCTGCTTACAATGAGCAGTTCTTC. Translated: CASSEQAAYNEQFF. The chain carries TRBV2 and TRBJ2-1; D is ambiguous. The V and J ends lost 2 bases and 4 bases respectively, with 9 bases between them. The germline V gene has CDR1 SNHLY and CDR2 FYNNEI. The CDR3 length is 14 residues.

The V gene is TRBV7-9, the J gene TRBJ2-3, with no clear D. The CDR3 has 16 residues. V shed 3 bases and J shed 5 bases, with 18 bases lying between them. The germline gives CDR1 SEHNR, CDR2 FQNEAQ (reference sequence). Here the CDR3 DNA reads TGTGCCAGCAGCTTCCCGGACCCCTCGCCCAGAGATACGCAGTATTTT. The encoded protein is CASSFPDPSPRDTQYF. Filled out from reference TRBV7-9 and TRBJ2-3, the complete variable domain reads DTGVSQNPRHKITKRGQNVTFRCDPISEHNRLYWYRQTLGQGPEFLTYFQNEAQLEKSRLLSDRFSAERPKGSFSTLEIQRTEQGDSAMYLCASSFPDPSPRDTQYFGPGTRLTVL.

With respect to this clone: Different DNA sequences within this sample yield the same CDR3. This chain joins TRBV7-2 and TRBJ2-7, with TRBD2 as a possible D gene (6 bases). The V and J ends lost 0 bases and 0 bases respectively, with 9 bases between them. CDR3 length: 15 amino acids. Germline V gene sequence: CDR1 SGHTA, CDR2 FQGNSA. In nucleotides, the CDR3 is TGTGCCAGCAGCTTAGCTAGCGGAAACTCCTACGAGCAGTACTTC. Residues: CASSLASGNSYEQYF. The full variable domain, in which reference TRBV7-2 and TRBJ2-7 provide the parts outside the CDR3, is GAGVSQSPSNKVTEKGKDVELRCDPISGHTALYWYRQSLGQGLEFLIYFQGNSAPDKSGLPSDRFSAERTGGSVSTLTIQRTQQEDSAVYLCASSLASGNSYEQYFGPGTRLTVT.